The clone carrying this T cell receptor beta chain came up many times. Its antigen remains unknown. An end of the junction differs from the germline gene, which may be a read error. The sample is drawn from a study of T cells after yellow fever vaccination. As TCR cDNA was made by 5'RACE template switching, a universal primer site and UMIs were added. TCRdb re-derived calls from the 5' RACE reads in MiXCR, one entry per CDR3 protein. The data show about 220,000 distinct CDR3 sequences, with roughly 3.3% seen just once and around 3% held by the top ten. Notes on the study in general: Clonotypes found in both CD4 and CD8 compartments made up a small share. A large majority of primary-vaccination clones showed up again after the booster (about 97% CD4, approximately 90% CD8).

Germline CDR1 reads SSHAT; CDR2 reads FNYEAQ (reference sequence). This CDR3 contains 13 residues. The origin of this receptor is a man between 18 and 29 years old who received the YFV17D yellow fever vaccine. The sample consisted of CD4+ T cells sorted from PBMCs, taken 10 days after the yellow fever booster vaccination. The chain couples TRBV7-7 to TRBJ2-1; TRBD2 is a possible D gene (6 bases). Here the CDR3 reads CASSLDGGNEQFF. The CDR3, as DNA: TGTGCTAGCAGCTTAGACGGGGGAAATGAGCAGTTCTTC.